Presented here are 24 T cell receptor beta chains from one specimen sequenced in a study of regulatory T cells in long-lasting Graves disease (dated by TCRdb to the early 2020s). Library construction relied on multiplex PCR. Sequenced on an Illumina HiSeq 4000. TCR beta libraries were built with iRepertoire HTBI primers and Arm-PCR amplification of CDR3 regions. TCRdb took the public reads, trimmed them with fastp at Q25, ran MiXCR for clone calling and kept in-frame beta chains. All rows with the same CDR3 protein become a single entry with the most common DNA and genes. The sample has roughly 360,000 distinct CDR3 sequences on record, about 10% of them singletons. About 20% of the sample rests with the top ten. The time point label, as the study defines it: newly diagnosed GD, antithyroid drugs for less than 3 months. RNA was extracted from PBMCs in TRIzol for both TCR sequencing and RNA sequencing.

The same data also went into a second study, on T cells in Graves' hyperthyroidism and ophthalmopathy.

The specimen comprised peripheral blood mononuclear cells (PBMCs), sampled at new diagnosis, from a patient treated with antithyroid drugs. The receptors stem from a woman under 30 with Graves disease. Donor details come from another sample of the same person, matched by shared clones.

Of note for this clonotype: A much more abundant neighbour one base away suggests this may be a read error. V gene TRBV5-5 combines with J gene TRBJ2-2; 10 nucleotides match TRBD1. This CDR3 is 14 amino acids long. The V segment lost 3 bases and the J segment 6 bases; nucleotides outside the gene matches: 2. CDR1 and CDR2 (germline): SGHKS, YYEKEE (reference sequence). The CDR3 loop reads CASSWTGGAGELFF. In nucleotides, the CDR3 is TGTGCCAGCAGCTGGACAGGGGGGGCCGGGGAGCTGTTTTTT.

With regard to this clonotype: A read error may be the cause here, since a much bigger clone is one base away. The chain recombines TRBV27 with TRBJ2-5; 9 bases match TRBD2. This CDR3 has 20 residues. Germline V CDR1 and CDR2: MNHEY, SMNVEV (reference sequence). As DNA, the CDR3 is TGTGCCAGCAGTCGCCCCTTCGTGTCGAGCGGTTTTGTTGCGGGAGGGGAGCGGTTCTTC. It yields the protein CASSRPFVSSGFVAGGERFF.

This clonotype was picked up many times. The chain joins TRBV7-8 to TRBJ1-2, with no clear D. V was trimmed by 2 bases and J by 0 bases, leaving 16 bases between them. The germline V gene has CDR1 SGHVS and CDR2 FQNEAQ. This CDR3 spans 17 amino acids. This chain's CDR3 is CASSLSTVRASNYGYTF. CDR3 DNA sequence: TGTGCCAGCAGCTTATCGACGGTGCGAGCCTCTAACTATGGCTACACCTTC. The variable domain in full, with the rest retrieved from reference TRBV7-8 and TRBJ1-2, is GAGVSQSPRYKVAKRGQDVALRCDPISGHVSLFWYQQALGQGPEFLTYFQNEAQLDKSGLPSDRFFAERPEGSVSTLKIQRTQQEDSAVYLCASSLSTVRASNYGYTFGSGTRLTVV.

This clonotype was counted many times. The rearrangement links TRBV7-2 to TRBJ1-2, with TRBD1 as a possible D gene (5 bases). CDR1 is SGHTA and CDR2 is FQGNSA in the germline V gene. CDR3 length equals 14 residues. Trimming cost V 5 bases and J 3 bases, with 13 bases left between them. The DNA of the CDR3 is TGTGCCAGCAGCCGAAGCAGGGTCGACTATGGCTACACCTTC. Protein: CASSRSRVDYGYTF.

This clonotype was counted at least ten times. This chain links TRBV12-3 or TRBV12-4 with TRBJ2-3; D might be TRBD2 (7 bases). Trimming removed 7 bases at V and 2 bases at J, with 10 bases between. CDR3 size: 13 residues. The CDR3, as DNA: TGTGCCAGCACCGGGGGGCCCACAGATACGCAGTATTTT. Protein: CASTGGPTDTQYF.

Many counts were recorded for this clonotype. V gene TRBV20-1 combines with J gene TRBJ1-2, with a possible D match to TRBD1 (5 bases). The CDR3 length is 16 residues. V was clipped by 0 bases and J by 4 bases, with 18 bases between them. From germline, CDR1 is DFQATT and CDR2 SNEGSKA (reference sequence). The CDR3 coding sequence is TGCAGTGCTAGAGAGTGGCCCGACAGACCCTCCTATGGCTACACCTTC. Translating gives CSAREWPDRPSYGYTF.

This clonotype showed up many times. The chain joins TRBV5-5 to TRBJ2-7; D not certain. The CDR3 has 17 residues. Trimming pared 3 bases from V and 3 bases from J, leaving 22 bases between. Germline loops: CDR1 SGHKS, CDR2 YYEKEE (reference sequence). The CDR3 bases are TGTGCCAGCAGCTCCCACAAGAAACAGAGCCCGCACTACGAGCAGTACGTC. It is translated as CASSSHKKQSPHYEQYV.

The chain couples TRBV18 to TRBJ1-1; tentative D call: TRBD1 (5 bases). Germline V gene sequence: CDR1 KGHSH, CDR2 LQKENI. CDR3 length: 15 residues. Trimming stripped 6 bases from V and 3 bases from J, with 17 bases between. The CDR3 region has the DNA TGTGCCAGCTCTCCTCGGACACAAGGGGACACTGAAGCTTTCTTT. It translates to CASSPRTQGDTEAFF.

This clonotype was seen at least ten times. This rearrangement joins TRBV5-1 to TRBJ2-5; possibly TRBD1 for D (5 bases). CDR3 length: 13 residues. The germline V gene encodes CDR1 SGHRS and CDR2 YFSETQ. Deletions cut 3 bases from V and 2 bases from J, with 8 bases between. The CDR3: CASSSQVQETQYF. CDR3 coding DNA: TGCGCCAGCAGCTCACAGGTACAAGAGACCCAGTACTTC.

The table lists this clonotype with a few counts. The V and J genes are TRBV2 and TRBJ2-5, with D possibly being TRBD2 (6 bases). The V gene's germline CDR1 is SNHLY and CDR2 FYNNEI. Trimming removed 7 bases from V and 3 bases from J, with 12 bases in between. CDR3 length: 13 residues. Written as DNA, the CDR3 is TGTGCCAGCACCCGGTTAGCGGAAGAGACCCAGTACTTC. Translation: CASTRLAEETQYF.

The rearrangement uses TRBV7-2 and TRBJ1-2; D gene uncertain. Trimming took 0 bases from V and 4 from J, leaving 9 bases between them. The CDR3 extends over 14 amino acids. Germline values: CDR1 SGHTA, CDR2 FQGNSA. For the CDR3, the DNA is TGTGCCAGCAGCTTAGCGTGGCAGAGCTATGGCTACACCTTC. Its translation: CASSLAWQSYGYTF. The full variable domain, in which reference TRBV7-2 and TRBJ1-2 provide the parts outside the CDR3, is GAGVSQSPSNKVTEKGKDVELRCDPISGHTALYWYRQSLGQGLEFLIYFQGNSAPDKSGLPSDRFSAERTGGSVSTLTIQRTQQEDSAVYLCASSLAWQSYGYTFGSGTRLTVV.

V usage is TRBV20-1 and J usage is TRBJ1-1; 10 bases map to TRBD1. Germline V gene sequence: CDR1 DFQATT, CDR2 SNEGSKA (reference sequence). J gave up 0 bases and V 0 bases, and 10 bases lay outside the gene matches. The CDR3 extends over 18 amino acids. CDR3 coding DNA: TGCAGTGCTAGAGATCCGGGACAGGGGAAAACGGTGAACACTGAAGCTTTCTTT. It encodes CSARDPGQGKTVNTEAFF.

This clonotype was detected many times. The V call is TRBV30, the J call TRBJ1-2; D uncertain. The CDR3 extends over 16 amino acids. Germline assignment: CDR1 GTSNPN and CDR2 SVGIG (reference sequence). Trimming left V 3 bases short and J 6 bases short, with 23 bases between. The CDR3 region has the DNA TGTGCCTGGAGCGGACGTAAGACCGGGTTCTTAGATGGCTACACCTTC. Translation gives CAWSGRKTGFLDGYTF.

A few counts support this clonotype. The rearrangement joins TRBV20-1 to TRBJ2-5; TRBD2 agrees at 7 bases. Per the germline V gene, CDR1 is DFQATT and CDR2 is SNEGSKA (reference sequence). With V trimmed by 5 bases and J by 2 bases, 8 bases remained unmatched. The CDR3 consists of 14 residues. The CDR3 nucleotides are TGCAGTGCTCCTTACGGGGGGTATCAAGAGACCCAGTACTTC. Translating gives CSAPYGGYQETQYF.

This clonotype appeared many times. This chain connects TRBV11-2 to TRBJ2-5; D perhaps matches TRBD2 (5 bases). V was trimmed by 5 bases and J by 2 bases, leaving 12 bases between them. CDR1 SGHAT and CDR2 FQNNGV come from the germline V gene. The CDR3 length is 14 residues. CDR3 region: CASSKSGEQETQYF. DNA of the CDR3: TGTGCCAGCAGCAAGTCTGGGGAGCAAGAGACCCAGTACTTC.

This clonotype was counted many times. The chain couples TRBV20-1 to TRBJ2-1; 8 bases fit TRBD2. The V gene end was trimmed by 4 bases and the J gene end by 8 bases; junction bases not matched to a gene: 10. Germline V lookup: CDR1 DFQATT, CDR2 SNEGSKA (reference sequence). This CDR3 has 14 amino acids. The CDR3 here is CSAISGVAGHEQFF. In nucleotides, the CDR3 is TGCAGTGCTATCTCGGGGGTAGCGGGACATGAGCAGTTCTTC.

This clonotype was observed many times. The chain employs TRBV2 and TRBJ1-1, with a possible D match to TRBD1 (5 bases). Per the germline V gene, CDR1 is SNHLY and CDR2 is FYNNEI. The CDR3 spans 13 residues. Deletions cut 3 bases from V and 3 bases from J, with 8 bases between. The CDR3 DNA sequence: TGTGCCAGCAGTGACAGGGATGACACTGAAGCTTTCTTT. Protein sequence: CASSDRDDTEAFF.

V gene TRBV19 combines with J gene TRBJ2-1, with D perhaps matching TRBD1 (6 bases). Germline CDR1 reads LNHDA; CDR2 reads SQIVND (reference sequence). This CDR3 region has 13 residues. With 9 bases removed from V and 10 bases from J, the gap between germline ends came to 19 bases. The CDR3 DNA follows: TGTGCCAGCACGGCCTCAGGGGCGTTAGAGCAGTTCTTC. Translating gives CASTASGALEQFF.

The CDR3: CASSIPGTSGETQETQYF. DNA for the CDR3: TGTGCCAGCAGTATACCCGGGACTAGCGGGGAAACCCAAGAGACCCAGTACTTC. V is TRBV28 and J is TRBJ2-5, with 13 bases aligning to TRBD2. Germline V lookup: CDR1 MDHEN, CDR2 SYDVKM. The J segment lost 1 base and the V segment lost 5 bases, leaving 10 bases of the junction unmatched. This CDR3 is 18 amino acids long.

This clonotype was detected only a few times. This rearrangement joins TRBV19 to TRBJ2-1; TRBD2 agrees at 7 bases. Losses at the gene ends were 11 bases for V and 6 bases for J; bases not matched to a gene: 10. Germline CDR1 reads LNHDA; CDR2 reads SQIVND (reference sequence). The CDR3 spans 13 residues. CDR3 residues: CASRDYSPNEQFF. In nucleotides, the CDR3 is TGTGCCTCCCGGGACTACTCCCCCAATGAGCAGTTCTTC.

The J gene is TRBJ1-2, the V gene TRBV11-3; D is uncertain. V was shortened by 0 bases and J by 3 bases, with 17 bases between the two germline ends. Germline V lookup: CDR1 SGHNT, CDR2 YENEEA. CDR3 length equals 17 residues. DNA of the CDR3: TGTGCCAGCAGCTTAGATCCCGAAGGGCGTGAGGACTATGGCTACACCTTC. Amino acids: CASSLDPEGREDYGYTF.

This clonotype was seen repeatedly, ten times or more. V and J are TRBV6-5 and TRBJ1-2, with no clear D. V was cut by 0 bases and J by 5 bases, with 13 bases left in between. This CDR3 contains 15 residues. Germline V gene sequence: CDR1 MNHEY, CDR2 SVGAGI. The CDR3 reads CASSYSYDIRYGYTF. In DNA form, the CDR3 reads TGTGCCAGCAGTTACTCTTACGATATCCGTTATGGCTACACCTTC.

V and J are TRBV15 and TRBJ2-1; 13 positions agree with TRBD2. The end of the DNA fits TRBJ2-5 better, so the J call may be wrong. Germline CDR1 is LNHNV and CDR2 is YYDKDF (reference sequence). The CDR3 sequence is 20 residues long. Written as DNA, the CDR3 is TGTGCCACCAGCAACCGATGGGGGACTAGCGGGACGTCTGGGCAAGAGACCCAGTACTTC. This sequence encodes CATSNRWGTSGTSGQETQYF.

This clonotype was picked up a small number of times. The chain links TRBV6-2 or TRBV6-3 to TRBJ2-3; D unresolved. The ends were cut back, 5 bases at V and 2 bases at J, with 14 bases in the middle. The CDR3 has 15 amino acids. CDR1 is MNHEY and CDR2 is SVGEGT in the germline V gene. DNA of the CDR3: TGTGCCAGCAGTCCCTCAGCAGACAACACAGATACGCAGTATTTT. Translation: CASSPSADNTDTQYF.